Shown below are 18 T cell receptor beta chains from a single sample sequenced in a study of blood T cell repertoires in COVID-19. Method: immunoSEQ multiplex PCR; TCRdb's copy keeps in-frame clones and lacks some. The sample yields around 240,000 clones, 70% to 85% seen once. Sequencing was carried out using peripheral blood. All receptors come from a woman aged 40 to 50 who had recovered from COVID-19.

As for this clone: One end of the junction varies from germline; a read error may be responsible. This chain uses TRBV7-6 with TRBJ1-1, with a tentative D call TRBD1 (6 bases). CDR1 is SGHVS, CDR2 FNYEAQ, per germline. The CDR3 has 13 amino acids. CDR3 amino acids: CVSSLNRDTEAFF. CDR3 coding DNA: TGTGTCAGCAGCCTTAACAGGGATACTGAAGCTTTCTTT. The entire variable domain, with the rest obtained from reference TRBV7-6 and TRBJ1-1, is as follows: GAGVSQSPRYKVTKRGQDVALRCDPISGHVSLYWYRQALGQGPEFLTYFNYEAQQDKSGLPNDRFSAERPEGSISTLTIQRTEQRDSAMYRCVSSLNRDTEAFFGQGTRLTVV.

The chain links TRBV6-5 to TRBJ2-1, with 7 bases identical to TRBD2. Germline CDR1 is MNHEY and CDR2 is SVGAGI. CDR3 length: 14 amino acids. V gave up 11 bases and J gave up 0 bases; unmatched junction bases: 7. CDR3 protein: CAAARDYSYNEQFF. CDR3 in DNA: TGTGCCGCCGCCCGGGACTACTCCTACAATGAGCAGTTCTTC.

This chain connects TRBV10-3 to TRBJ1-2; D not certain. The V gene lost 4 bases and the J gene lost 8 bases, with 17 bases spanning the gap. The CDR3 consists of 14 residues. Germline lookup yields CDR1 ENHRY and CDR2 SYGVKD. CDR3 nucleotide sequence: TGTGCCATCAGTGGGGATGTCGCCGAGCGGGGCTACACCTTC. Its protein product is CAISGDVAERGYTF.

The V call is TRBV9, the J call TRBJ1-4; maybe TRBD1 (5 bases). Trimming removed 0 bases from V and 5 bases from J, with 14 bases in between. This CDR3 contains 16 residues. Germline values: CDR1 SGDLS, CDR2 YYNGEE. The CDR3 DNA sequence: TGTGCCAGCAGCGTAGGTACCGGAGACAGCAATGAAAAACTGTTTTTT. It encodes CASSVGTGDSNEKLFF.

This clone appeared once. CDR3 sequence (DNA): TGTGCCAGCAGCTTGGGGGGGTCTACGACCTACGAGCAGTACTTC. Its protein is CASSLGGSTTYEQYF. This sequence joins TRBV11-3 and TRBJ2-7; 7 bases agree with TRBD2. Germline values: CDR1 SGHNT, CDR2 YENEEA. This CDR3 has 15 amino acids. The V gene end was trimmed by 3 bases and the J gene end by 2 bases; junction bases not matched to a gene: 7.

J is TRBJ2-1 and V is TRBV29-1; TRBD1 aligns across 9 bases. Germline CDR1 SQVTM, CDR2 ANQGSEA. The ends lost 1 base at V and 1 base at J; junction bases unmatched: 11. The CDR3 extends over 18 amino acids. CDR3 DNA sequence: TGCAGCGTTGAAGCTTCTCGAACAGGGGGCCTTTCCTACAATGAGCAGTTCTTC. This encodes CSVEASRTGGLSYNEQFF.

The chain has TRBV19 and TRBJ2-3; D is unresolved. The CDR3 consists of 16 residues. V was clipped by 3 bases and J by 1 base, with 14 bases between them. The germline V gene encodes CDR1 LNHDA and CDR2 SQIVND (reference sequence). The CDR3 DNA reads TGTGCCAGTAGTATCGGCCTTTCGACTGGCACAGATACGCAGTATTTT. As protein: CASSIGLSTGTDTQYF. Full variable domain (remainder filled in from reference TRBV19 and TRBJ2-3): DGGITQSPKYLFRKEGQNVTLSCEQNLNHDAMYWYRQDPGQGLRLIYYSQIVNDFQKGDIAEGYSVSREKKESFPLTVTSAQKNPTAFYLCASSIGLSTGTDTQYFGPGTRLTVL.

The CDR3 DNA reads TGTGCCAGCAGTTATCCCGCCGGGACAGGGGGGGTCGAGCAGTACTTC. It codes for CASSYPAGTGGVEQYF. The V call is TRBV28, the J call TRBJ2-7, with 11 nucleotides matching TRBD1. Germline CDR1 MDHEN, CDR2 SYDVKM. The CDR3 contains 16 residues. The trim removed 4 bases at V and 6 bases at J, leaving 11 bases unmatched.

This clone occurred once. The chain carries TRBV10-1 and TRBJ2-1; tentative D call: TRBD1 (5 bases). This CDR3 has 13 amino acids. Per the germline V gene, CDR1 is WNHNN and CDR2 is SYGVQD (reference sequence). V was cut by 8 bases and J by 8 bases, with 16 bases left in between. The CDR3 DNA follows: TGCGCCAGCGGAGCGCAGGGAAAACATGAGCAGTTCTTC. Its translation is CASGAQGKHEQFF.

The rearrangement joins TRBV18 to TRBJ1-1; D possibly corresponds to TRBD1 (5 bases). In germline, CDR1 is KGHSH, CDR2 LQKENI. V was cut by 3 bases and J by 3 bases, with 14 bases left in between. The CDR3 is 15 residues long. The DNA for the CDR3 is TGTGCCAGCTCACCCCCGGGGCGGGGTGACACTGAAGCTTTCTTT. This codes for CASSPPGRGDTEAFF.

The rearrangement uses TRBV5-1 and TRBJ1-2; D might be TRBD1 (6 bases). The ends were cut back, 2 bases at V and 1 base at J, with 12 bases in the middle. CDR1 is SGHRS, CDR2 YFSETQ, per germline. The CDR3 spans 15 residues. The CDR3 DNA follows: TGCGCCAGCAGCTTAATACAGGGAAGTAACTATGGCTACACCTTC. Protein: CASSLIQGSNYGYTF.

The V gene is TRBV18, the J gene TRBJ1-2; 9 bases are a match to TRBD1. Per germline, CDR1 KGHSH and CDR2 LQKENI. With 3 bases clipped from V and 0 bases from J, the junction kept 5 bases outside the gene matches. The CDR3 totals 16 residues. CDR3 loop: CASSPDRGLTNYGYTF. CDR3 nucleotides: TGTGCCAGCTCACCGGACAGGGGATTAACTAACTATGGCTACACCTTC.

The chain has TRBV11-3 and TRBJ2-5; 9 bases map to TRBD2. The germline V gene has CDR1 SGHNT and CDR2 YENEEA. J was trimmed by 0 bases and V by 5 bases; bases with no gene match: 16. The length of the CDR3 is 19 residues. The CDR3 loop reads CASSPRTGPSGGYQETQYF. The DNA for the CDR3 is TGTGCCAGCAGCCCAAGAACAGGGCCCAGCGGGGGGTACCAAGAGACCCAGTACTTC.

This rearrangement joins TRBV6-2 or TRBV6-3 to TRBJ1-2, with TRBD1 matching 7 bases. Per germline, CDR1 MNHEY and CDR2 SVGEGT. The CDR3 totals 11 residues. V lost 5 bases, J lost 13 bases, and 7 bases stayed unmatched. The CDR3 here is CASSHRQGSTF. The CDR3 DNA reads as TGTGCCAGCAGTCACCGACAGGGTTCCACCTTC.

The table lists this clone with a count of one. The CDR3 here is CASGRQGAYEQYF. DNA for the CDR3: TGTGCCAGCGGTAGACAGGGGGCGTACGAGCAGTACTTC. This rearrangement joins TRBV3-1 (or the pseudogene TRBV3-2) to TRBJ2-7, with 10 positions matching TRBD1. V shed 8 bases, J shed 4 bases, and the junction held 5 bases outside the gene matches. Germline V gene data show CDR1 as LGHDT and CDR2 as YNNKEL (reference sequence). This CDR3 is built from 13 residues.

The chain employs TRBV5-4 and TRBJ2-1; perhaps TRBD1 as D (6 bases). CDR3 length equals 15 residues. The V and J ends lost 2 bases and 3 bases respectively, with 12 bases between them. Germline CDR1 is SGHNT and CDR2 is YYREEE (reference sequence). In DNA form, the CDR3 reads TGTGCCAGCAGCTTCGAGGGGGTGGACTACAATGAGCAGTTCTTC. Translating gives CASSFEGVDYNEQFF.

This chain joins TRBV24-1 and TRBJ2-2; D gene unclear. With 1 base removed from V and 0 bases from J, the gap between germline ends came to 5 bases. Germline V gene data show CDR1 as KGHDR and CDR2 as SFDVKD. There are 15 residues in the CDR3. This CDR3 is CATSDFSSNTGELFF. The CDR3, as DNA: TGTGCCACCAGTGATTTCAGTTCGAACACCGGGGAGCTGTTTTTT.

This clone was seen just once. This chain joins TRBV12-3 or TRBV12-4 and TRBJ1-5; tentatively, D is TRBD1 (5 bases). The V gene lost 7 bases and the J gene lost 3 bases, with 10 bases spanning the gap. The CDR3 sequence is 13 residues long. CDR3 amino acids: CASTPGLNQPQHF. CDR3 bases: TGTGCCAGCACCCCGGGACTCAATCAGCCCCAGCATTTT.